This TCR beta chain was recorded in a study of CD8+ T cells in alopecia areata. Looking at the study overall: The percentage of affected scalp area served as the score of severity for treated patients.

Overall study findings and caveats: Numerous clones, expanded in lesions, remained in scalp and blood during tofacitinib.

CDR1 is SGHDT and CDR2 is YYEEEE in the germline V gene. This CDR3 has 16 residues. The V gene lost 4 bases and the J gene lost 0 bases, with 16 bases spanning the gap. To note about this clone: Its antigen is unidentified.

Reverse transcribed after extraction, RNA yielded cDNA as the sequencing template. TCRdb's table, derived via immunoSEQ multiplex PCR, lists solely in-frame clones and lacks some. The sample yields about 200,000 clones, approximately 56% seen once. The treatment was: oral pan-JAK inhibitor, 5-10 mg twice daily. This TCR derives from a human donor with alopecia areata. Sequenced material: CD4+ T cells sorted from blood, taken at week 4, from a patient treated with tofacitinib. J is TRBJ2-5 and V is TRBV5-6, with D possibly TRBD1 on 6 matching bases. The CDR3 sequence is CASSPGSRGYQETQYF. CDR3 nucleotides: TGTGCCAGCAGCCCCGGTTCCAGGGGCTACCAAGAGACCCAGTACTTC.